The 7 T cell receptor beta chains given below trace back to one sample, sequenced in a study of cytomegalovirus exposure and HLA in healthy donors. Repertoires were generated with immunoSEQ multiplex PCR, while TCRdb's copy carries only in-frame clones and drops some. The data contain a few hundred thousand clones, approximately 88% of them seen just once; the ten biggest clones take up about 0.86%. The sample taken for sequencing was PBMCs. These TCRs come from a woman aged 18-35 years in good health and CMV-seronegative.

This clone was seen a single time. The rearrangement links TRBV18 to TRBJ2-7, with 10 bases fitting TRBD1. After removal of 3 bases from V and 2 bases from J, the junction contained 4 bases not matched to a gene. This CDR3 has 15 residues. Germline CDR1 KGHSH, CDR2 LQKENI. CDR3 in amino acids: CASSPSGQGTYEQYF. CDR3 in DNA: TGTGCCAGCTCACCGTCGGGACAGGGGACCTACGAGCAGTACTTC.

In DNA, the CDR3 is TGTGCTAGTGGTTTGTTGGGCGGGGGAGCCACCGGGGAGCTGTTTTTT. Residues: CASGLLGGGATGELFF. The genes are TRBV12-5 and TRBJ2-2; 7 nucleotides align to TRBD2. V lost 2 bases, J lost 4 bases, and 7 bases stayed unmatched. From germline, CDR1 is LGHNT and CDR2 FRNRAP. The CDR3 sequence is 16 residues long.

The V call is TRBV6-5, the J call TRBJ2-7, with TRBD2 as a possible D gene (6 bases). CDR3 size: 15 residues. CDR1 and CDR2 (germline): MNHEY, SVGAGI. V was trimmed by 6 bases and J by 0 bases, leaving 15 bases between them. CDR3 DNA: TGTGCCAGCAGACGAAGTAGCGGCCACTCCTACGAGCAGTACTTC. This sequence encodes CASRRSSGHSYEQYF.

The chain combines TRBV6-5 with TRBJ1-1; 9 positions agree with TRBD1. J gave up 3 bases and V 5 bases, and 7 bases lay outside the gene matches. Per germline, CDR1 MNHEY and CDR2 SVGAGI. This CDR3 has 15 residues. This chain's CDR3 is CASSLGQGLDTEAFF. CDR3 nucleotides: TGTGCCAGCAGTCTGGGACAGGGACTGGACACTGAAGCTTTCTTT.

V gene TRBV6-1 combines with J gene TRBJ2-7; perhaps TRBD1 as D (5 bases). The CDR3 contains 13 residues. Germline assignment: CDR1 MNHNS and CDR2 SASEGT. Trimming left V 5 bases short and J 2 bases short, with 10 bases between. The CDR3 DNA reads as TGTGCCAGCAGTAGGGGCGACACCTACGAGCAGTACTTC. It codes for CASSRGDTYEQYF.

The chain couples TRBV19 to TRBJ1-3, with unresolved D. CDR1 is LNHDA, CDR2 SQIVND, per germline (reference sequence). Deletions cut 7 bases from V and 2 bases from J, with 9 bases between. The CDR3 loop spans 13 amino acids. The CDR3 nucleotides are TGTGCCAGTAACGGAGGACCTGGAAACACCATATATTTT. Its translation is CASNGGPGNTIYF. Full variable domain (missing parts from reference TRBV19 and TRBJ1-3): DGGITQSPKYLFRKEGQNVTLSCEQNLNHDAMYWYRQDPGQGLRLIYYSQIVNDFQKGDIAEGYSVSREKKESFPLTVTSAQKNPTAFYLCASNGGPGNTIYFGEGSWLTVV.

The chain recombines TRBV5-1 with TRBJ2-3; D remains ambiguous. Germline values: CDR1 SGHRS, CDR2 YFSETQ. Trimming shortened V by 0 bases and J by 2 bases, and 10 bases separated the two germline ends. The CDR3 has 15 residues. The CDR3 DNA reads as TGCGCCAGCAGCTTGGCCCTATCAAACACAGATACGCAGTATTTT. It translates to CASSLALSNTDTQYF.